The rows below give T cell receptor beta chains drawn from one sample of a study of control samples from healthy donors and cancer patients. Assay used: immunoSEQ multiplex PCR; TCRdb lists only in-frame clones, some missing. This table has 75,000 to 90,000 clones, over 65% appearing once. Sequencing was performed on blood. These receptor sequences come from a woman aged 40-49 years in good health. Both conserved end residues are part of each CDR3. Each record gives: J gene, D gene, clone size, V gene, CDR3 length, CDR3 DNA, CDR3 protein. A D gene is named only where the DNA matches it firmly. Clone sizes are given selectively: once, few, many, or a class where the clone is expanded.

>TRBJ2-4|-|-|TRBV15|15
TGTGCCACCAGCAGTGTAGGGGTTACCAAAAACATTCAGTACTTC
CATSSVGVTKNIQYF
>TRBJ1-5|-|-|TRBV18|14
TGTGCCAGCTCTCGCGACAGGAACAATCAGCCCCAGCATTTT
CASSRDRNNQPQHF
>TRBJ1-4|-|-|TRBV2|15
TGTGCCAGCAGTGAACAGGGGCTGAGAGGTGAAAAACTGTTTTTT
CASSEQGLRGEKLFF
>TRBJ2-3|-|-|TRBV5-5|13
TGTGCCACCTCCGAGGACCCGGTAGATACGCAGTATTTT
CATSEDPVDTQYF
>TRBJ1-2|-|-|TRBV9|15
TGTGCCAGCAGCGTAGAGCCGGCGGGCGTCGATGGCTACACCTTC
CASSVEPAGVDGYTF
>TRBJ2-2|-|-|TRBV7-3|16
TGTGCCAGCAGCTTATGGTTACAGCCGAACACCGGGGAGCTGTTTTTT
CASSLWLQPNTGELFF
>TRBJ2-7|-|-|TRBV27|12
TGTGCCAGACACGGGACCCACTACGAGCAGTACTTC
CARHGTHYEQYF
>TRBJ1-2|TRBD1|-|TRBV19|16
TGTGCCAGTAGTATTGCCGGCAGGGGGGCTAACTATGGCTACACCTTC
CASSIAGRGANYGYTF
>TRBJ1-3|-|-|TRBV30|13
TGTGCCTGGAATGGCGAGGCGGGAAACACCATATATTTT
CAWNGEAGNTIYF
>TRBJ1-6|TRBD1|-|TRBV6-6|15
TGTGCCAGCAGGCCCGGGACAGGGTATAATTCACCCCTCCACTTT
CASRPGTGYNSPLHF
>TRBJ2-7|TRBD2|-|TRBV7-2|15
TGTGCCAGCAGCTTATGGGCTAGCGGGGCCTACGAGCAGTACTTC
CASSLWASGAYEQYF
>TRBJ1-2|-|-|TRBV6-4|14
TGTGCCAGCAGTCCGGCCGATAGTTCCTACGGCTACACCTTC
CASSPADSSYGYTF
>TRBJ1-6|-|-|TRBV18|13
TGTGCCAGCTCACTACGACAGGATTCACCCCTCCACTTT
CASSLRQDSPLHF
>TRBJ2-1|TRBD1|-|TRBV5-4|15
TGTGCCAGCAGCTCGGGACAGAGCTCCTACAATGAGCAGTTCTTC
CASSSGQSSYNEQFF
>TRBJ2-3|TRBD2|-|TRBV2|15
TGTGCCAGAATCCCGACTAGCGGGAGCACAGATACGCAGTATTTT
CARIPTSGSTDTQYF
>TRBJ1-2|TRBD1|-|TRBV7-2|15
TGTGCCAGCAGCTTAGAGGGACAGGGGGGCTATGGCTACACCTTC
CASSLEGQGGYGYTF
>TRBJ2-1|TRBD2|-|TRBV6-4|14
TGTGCCAGCAGTGCTAGCGGGGGGGCCAATGAGCAGTTCTTC
CASSASGGANEQFF
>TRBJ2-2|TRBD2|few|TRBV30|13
TGTGCCTGGAGTGTACCTAGCGGGGTTGGGCTGTTTTTT
CAWSVPSGVGLFF
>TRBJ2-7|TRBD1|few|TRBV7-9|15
TGTGCCAGCAGCGACGGGACAGGGGGCTCCTACGAGCAGTACTTC
CASSDGTGGSYEQYF
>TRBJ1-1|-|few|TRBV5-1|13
TGCGCCAGCAGCTTGGCGGGACGGAGTGAAGCTTTCTTT
CASSLAGRSEAFF
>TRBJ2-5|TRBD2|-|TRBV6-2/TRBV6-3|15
TGTGCCAGCAGTTCCCTAGGGAGGGCACAAGAGACCCAGTACTTC
CASSSLGRAQETQYF
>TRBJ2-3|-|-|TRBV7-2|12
TGTGCCAGCAGCTTAATGGCAGATACGCAGTATTTT
CASSLMADTQYF
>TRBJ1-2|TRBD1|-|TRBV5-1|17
TGCGCCAGCAGCTTGGAGGGACAGGTCCAATTAGGGTATGGCTACACCTTC
CASSLEGQVQLGYGYTF
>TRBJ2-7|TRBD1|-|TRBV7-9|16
TGTGCCAGCAGCTCCGACCCGGGACAGGGGGCCAACGAGCAGTACTTC
CASSSDPGQGANEQYF
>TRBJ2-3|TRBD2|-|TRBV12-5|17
TGTGCTAGTGGTTTGGGGATTACTAGCGGTCGCACAGATACGCAGTATTTT
CASGLGITSGRTDTQYF
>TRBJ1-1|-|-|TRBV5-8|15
TGTGCCAGCAGGATACACCTGGGGTGGGCGCCGGAAGCTTTCTTT
CASRIHLGWAPEAFF
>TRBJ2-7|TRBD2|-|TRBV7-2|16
TGTGCCAGCAGCTTATCCGTGGCGGGGGGATCCTACGAGCAGTACTTC
CASSLSVAGGSYEQYF
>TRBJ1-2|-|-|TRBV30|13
TGTGCCTTCAGCCGGGGCAGGGAGAGTGGCTACACCTTC
CAFSRGRESGYTF
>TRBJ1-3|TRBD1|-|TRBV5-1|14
TGCGCCAGCAGCGACAGGGGTTCTGGAAACACCATATATTTT
CASSDRGSGNTIYF
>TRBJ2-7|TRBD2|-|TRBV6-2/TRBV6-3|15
TGTGCCAGCAGTTCGGGACTAGCTGGGTCCTACGAGCAGTACTTC
CASSSGLAGSYEQYF
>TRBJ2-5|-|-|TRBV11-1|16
TGTGCCAGCAGCAGAAGGGCAGGGAAATCTCCGGAGACCCAGTACTTC
CASSRRAGKSPETQYF
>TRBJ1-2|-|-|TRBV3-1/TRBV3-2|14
TGTGCCAGCAGCCAAGGGTCCATTCGGCAAGGCTACACCTTC
CASSQGSIRQGYTF
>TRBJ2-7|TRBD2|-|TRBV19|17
TGTGCCAGTAGTAAAAGGAGCGGGGGGGACCTCCTACGTGAGCAGTACTTC
CASSKRSGGDLLREQYF
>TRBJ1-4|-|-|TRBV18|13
TGTGCCAGCTCACCTGCAACTAATGAAAAACTGTTTTTT
CASSPATNEKLFF
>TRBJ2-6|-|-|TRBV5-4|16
TGTGCCAGCAGCTTGGGTGGAGGGGCCGGGGCCAACGTCCTGACTTTC
CASSLGGGAGANVLTF